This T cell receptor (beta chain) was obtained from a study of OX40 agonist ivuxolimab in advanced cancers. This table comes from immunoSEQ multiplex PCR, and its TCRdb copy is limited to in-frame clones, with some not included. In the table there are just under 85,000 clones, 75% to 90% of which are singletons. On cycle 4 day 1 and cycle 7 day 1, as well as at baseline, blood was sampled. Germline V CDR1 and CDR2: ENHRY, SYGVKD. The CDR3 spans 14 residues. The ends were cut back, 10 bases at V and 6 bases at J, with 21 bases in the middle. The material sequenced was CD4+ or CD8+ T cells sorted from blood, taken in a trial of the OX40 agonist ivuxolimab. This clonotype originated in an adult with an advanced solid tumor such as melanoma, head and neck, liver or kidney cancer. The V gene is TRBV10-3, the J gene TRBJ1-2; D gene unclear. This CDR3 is CATVRRENNDGYTF. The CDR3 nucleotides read TGTGCCACCGTACGAAGGGAAAACAACGATGGCTACACCTTC.